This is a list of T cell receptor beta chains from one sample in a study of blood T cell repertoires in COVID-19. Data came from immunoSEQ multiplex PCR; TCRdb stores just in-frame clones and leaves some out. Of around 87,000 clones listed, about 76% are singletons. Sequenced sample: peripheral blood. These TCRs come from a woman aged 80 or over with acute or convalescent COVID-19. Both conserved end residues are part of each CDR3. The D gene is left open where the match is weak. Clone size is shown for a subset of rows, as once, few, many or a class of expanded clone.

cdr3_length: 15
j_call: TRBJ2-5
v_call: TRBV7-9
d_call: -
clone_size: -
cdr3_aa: CASSLARGVQETQYF
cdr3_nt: TGTGCCAGCAGCTTAGCACGGGGAGTCCAAGAGACCCAGTACTTC

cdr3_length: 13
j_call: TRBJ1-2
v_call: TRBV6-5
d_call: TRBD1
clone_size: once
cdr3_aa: CARGGTGNYGYTF
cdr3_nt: TGTGCCAGGGGGGGGACAGGGAACTATGGCTACACCTTC

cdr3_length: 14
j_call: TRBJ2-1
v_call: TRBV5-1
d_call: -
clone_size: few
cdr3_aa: CASSLEGGSNEQFF
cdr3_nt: TGCGCCAGCAGCTTGGAGGGGGGGAGCAATGAGCAGTTCTTC

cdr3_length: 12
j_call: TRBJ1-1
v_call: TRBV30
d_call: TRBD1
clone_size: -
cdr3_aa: CAWSVETGVAFF
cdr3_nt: TGTGCCTGGAGTGTCGAGACAGGGGTAGCTTTCTTT

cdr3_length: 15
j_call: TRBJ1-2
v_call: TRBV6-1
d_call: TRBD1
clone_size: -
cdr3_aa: CASSDMDRVYYGYTF
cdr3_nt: TGTGCCAGCAGTGATATGGACAGGGTGTACTATGGCTACACCTTC

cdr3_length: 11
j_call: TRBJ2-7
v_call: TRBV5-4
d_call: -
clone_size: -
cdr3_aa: CASSLFYEQYF
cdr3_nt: TGTGCCAGCAGCCTTTTCTACGAGCAGTACTTC

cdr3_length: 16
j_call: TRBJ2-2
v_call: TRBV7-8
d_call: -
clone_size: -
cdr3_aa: CASSATSAANTGELFF
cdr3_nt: TGTGCCAGCAGCGCGACATCGGCCGCGAACACCGGGGAGCTGTTTTTT

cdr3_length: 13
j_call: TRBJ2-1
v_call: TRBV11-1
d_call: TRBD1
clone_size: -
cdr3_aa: CASSLDRGNEQFF
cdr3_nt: TGTGCCAGCAGCTTAGACAGGGGGAATGAGCAGTTCTTC

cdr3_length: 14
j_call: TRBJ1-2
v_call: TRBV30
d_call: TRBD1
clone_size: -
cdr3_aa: CAWSRVQGGYGYTF
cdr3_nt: TGTGCCTGGAGTAGAGTACAGGGGGGCTATGGCTACACCTTC

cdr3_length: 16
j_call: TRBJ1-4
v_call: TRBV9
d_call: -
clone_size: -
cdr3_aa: CASSVDGDQGKEKLFF
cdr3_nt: TGTGCCAGCAGCGTAGATGGCGACCAGGGAAAGGAAAAACTGTTTTTT

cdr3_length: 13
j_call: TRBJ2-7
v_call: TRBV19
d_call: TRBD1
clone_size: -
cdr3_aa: CASGQGVEGEQYF
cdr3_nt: TGTGCCAGTGGACAGGGGGTTGAGGGCGAGCAGTACTTC

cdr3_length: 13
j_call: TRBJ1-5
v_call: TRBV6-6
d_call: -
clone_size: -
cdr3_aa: CASSGEGGQPQHF
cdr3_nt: TGTGCCAGCAGCGGGGAGGGTGGACAGCCCCAGCATTTT

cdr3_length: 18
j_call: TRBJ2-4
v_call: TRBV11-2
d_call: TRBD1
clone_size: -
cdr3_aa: CASSLDRRQGRSKNIQYF
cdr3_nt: TGTGCCAGCAGCTTAGATCGTCGACAGGGTCGTAGCAAAAACATTCAGTACTTC

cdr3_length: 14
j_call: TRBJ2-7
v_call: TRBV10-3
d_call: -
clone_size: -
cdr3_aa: CATWGGDSTYEQYF
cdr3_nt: TGTGCCACCTGGGGCGGGGACAGTACCTACGAGCAGTACTTC

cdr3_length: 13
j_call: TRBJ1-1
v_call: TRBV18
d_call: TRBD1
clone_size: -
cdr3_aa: CASSPDRDGEAFF
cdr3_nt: TGTGCCAGCTCACCAGACAGGGACGGTGAAGCTTTCTTT

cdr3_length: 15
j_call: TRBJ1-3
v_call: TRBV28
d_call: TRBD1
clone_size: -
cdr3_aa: CASSPGTGAGNTIYF
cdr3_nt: TGTGCCAGCAGTCCCGGGACAGGAGCTGGAAACACCATATATTTT

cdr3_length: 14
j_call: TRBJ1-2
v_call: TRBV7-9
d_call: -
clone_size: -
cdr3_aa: CASSPQRWGDGYTF
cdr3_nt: TGTGCCAGCAGCCCCCAAAGGTGGGGGGATGGCTACACCTTC

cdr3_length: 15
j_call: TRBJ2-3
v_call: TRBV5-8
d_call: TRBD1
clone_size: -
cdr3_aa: CASSRDRGRTDTQYF
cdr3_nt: TGTGCCAGCAGCAGGGACAGGGGGCGAACAGATACGCAGTATTTT

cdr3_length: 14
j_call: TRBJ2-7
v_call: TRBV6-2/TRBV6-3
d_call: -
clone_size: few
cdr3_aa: CASSRRTSPREQYF
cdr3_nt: TGTGCCAGCAGTCGCCGAACATCCCCTAGGGAGCAGTACTTC

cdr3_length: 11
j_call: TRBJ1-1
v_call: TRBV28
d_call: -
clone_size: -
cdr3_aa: CASSLVREAFF
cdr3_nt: TGTGCCAGCAGTTTGGTCAGGGAAGCTTTCTTT

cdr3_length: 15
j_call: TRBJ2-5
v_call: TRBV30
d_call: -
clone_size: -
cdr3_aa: CAWSVYGGGRETQYF
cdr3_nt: TGTGCCTGGAGTGTGTATGGGGGGGGCAGGGAGACCCAGTACTTC

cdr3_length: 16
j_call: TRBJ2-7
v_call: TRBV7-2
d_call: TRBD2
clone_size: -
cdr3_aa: CASSLGIEAGDNEQYF
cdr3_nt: TGTGCCAGCAGCCTAGGCATTGAAGCGGGGGACAACGAGCAGTACTTC

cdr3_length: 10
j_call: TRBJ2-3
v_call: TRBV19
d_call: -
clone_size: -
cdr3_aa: CASAGPSQYF
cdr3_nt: TGTGCCAGTGCGGGCCCTTCGCAGTATTTT

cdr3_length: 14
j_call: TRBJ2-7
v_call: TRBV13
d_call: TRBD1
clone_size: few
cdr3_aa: CASSLRQGAYEQYF
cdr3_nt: TGTGCCAGCTCCCTTAGACAGGGGGCCTACGAGCAGTACTTC

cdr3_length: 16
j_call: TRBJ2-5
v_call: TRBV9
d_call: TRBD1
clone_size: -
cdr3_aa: CASSVGGGGPQETQYF
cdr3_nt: TGTGCCAGCAGCGTAGGAGGGGGCGGCCCCCAAGAGACCCAGTACTTC

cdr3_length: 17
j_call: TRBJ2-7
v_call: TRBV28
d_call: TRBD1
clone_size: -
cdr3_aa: CASSRPSGTGGRYEQYF
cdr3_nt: TGTGCCAGCAGCCGACCCTCCGGGACAGGGGGCCGCTACGAGCAGTACTTC

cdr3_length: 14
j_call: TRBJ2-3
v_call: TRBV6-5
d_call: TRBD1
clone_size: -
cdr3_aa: CASSRGPSTDTQYF
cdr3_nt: TGTGCCAGCAGTAGGGGGCCCAGCACAGATACGCAGTATTTT

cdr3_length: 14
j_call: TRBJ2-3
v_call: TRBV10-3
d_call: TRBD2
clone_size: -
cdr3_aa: CAISTGTSGSKQYF
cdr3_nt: TGTGCCATCAGTACCGGGACTAGCGGGTCGAAGCAGTATTTT

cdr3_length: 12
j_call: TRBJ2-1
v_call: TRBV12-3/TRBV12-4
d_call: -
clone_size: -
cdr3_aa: CASSLNRGTRFF
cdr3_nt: TGTGCCAGCAGTTTAAATCGGGGGACCCGTTTCTTC

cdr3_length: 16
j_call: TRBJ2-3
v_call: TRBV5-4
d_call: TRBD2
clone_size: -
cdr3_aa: CASSFVLAESTDTQYF
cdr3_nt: TGTGCCAGCAGCTTCGTACTAGCGGAGAGCACAGATACGCAGTATTTT

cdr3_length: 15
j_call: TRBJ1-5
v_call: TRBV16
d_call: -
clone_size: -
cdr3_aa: CASSPQAQQGQPQHF
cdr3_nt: TGTGCCAGCAGCCCCCAGGCACAGCAGGGGCAGCCCCAGCATTTT

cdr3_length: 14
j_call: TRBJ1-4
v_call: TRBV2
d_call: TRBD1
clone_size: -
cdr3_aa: CASRGDSTNEKLFF
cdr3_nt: TGTGCCAGCAGGGGGGACAGTACTAATGAAAAACTGTTTTTT

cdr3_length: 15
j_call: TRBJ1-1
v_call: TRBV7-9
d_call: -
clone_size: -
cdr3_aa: CASSHTGGGISEAFF
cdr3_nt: TGTGCCAGCAGCCACACGGGGGGCGGAATCTCTGAAGCTTTCTTT

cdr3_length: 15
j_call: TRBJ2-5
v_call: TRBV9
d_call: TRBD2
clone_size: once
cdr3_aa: CASSPGLADQETQYF
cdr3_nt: TGTGCCAGCAGCCCGGGACTAGCGGACCAAGAGACCCAGTACTTC

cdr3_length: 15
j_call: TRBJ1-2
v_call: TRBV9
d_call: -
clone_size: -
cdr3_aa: CASSVGATGNGGYTF
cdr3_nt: TGTGCCAGCAGCGTGGGGGCTACAGGGAACGGGGGCTACACCTTC

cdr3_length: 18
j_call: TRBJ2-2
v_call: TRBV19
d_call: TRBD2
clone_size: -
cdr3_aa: CASSSRTGTSGNTGELFF
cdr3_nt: TGTGCCAGTAGTTCCCGCACCGGGACTAGCGGGAACACCGGGGAGCTGTTTTTT

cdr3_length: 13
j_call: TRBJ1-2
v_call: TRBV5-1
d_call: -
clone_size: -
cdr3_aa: CASSLSTSYGYTF
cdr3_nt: TGCGCCAGCAGCTTGAGTACTTCCTATGGCTACACCTTC

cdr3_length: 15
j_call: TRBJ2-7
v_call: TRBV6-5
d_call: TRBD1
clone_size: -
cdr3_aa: CASSYSRDRGQEQYF
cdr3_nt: TGTGCCAGCAGTTACTCGAGGGACAGGGGGCAGGAGCAGTACTTC

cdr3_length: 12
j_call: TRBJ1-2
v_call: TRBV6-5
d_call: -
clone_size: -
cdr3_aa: CASSPTNYGYTF
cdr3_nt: TGTGCCAGCAGTCCAACTAACTATGGCTACACCTTC